The 20 T cell receptor beta chains presented below share a single source sample, sequenced in a study of shared clonotypes between healthy human individuals. The assay was immunoSEQ multiplex PCR, and TCRdb's table has in-frame clones only and misses some. The sample lists roughly 760,000 clones; roughly 70% were seen once. Sequencing used memory CD4+ T cells sorted from blood. Regarding subset: CD45RA-negative fraction. These receptors originate from a woman aged 25 to 45 in good health.

The J gene is TRBJ1-1, the V gene TRBV28, with a weak D call TRBD1 (6 bases). Trimming stripped 6 bases from V and 6 bases from J, with 11 bases between. CDR1 and CDR2 (germline): MDHEN, SYDVKM. This CDR3 region has 12 residues. The CDR3 DNA reads as TGTGCCAGCAGAACAGGGTCCCCTGAAGCTTTCTTT. Its translation: CASRTGSPEAFF.

This chain joins TRBV19 and TRBJ2-1, with D unclear. The CDR3 runs to 13 residues. Trimming pared 6 bases from V and 7 bases from J, leaving 13 bases between. Germline V gene lookup returns CDR1 LNHDA and CDR2 SQIVND (reference sequence). The CDR3 loop reads CASRGFFMNEQFF. CDR3 bases: TGTGCCAGTAGGGGGTTCTTCATGAATGAGCAGTTCTTC.

The genes are TRBV11-2 and TRBJ1-4; tentatively, D is TRBD1 (6 bases). CDR3 length equals 15 residues. Trimming pared 6 bases from V and 3 bases from J, leaving 14 bases between. Germline-derived CDR1 and CDR2 are SGHAT and FQNNGV. CDR3 bases: TGTGCCAGCAGATCTCCGGGACAACCTAATGAAAAACTGTTTTTT. Translation gives CASRSPGQPNEKLFF.

The chain combines TRBV7-6 with TRBJ2-2, with a tentative D call TRBD1 (6 bases). The CDR3 has 16 amino acids. The V gene lost 2 bases and the J gene lost 2 bases, with 12 bases spanning the gap. Per germline, CDR1 SGHVS and CDR2 FNYEAQ. In DNA form, the CDR3 reads TGTGCCAGCAGCTTACTTAACAGGGAAAACACCGGGGAGCTGTTTTTT. It codes for CASSLLNRENTGELFF.

The rearrangement joins TRBV9 to TRBJ2-1, with 8 bases matching TRBD2. Germline values: CDR1 SGDLS, CDR2 YYNGEE. CDR3 length equals 16 residues. Germline trimming cut 1 base from V and 10 bases from J; bases unmatched to any gene: 13. CDR3 DNA: TGTGCCAGCAGCGTACGTGTTGCGGGAGGTTCAGGGGAGCAGTTCTTC. Its protein is CASSVRVAGGSGEQFF.

The genes are TRBV5-1 and TRBJ2-3; 7 bases are a match to TRBD2. Germline V gene data show CDR1 as SGHRS and CDR2 as YFSETQ. The CDR3 is 16 residues long. V gave up 4 bases and J gave up 0 bases; unmatched junction bases: 8. CDR3 in amino acids: CASSPGTTTSTDTQYF. The CDR3 DNA reads as TGCGCCAGCAGCCCGGGGACTACTACTAGCACAGATACGCAGTATTTT.

The CDR3 here is CASSQDRGQTQYF. The CDR3 nucleotides read TGTGCCAGCAGCCAAGATCGAGGGCAGACCCAGTACTTC. The J gene is TRBJ2-5, the V gene TRBV5-4; maybe TRBD2 (5 bases). The CDR3 has 13 amino acids. V gave up 4 bases and J gave up 6 bases, with 13 bases separating them. From germline, CDR1 is SGHNT and CDR2 YYREEE (reference sequence). The full variable domain, its missing parts supplied by reference TRBV5-4 and TRBJ2-5, is ETGVTQSPTHLIKTRGQQVTLRCSSQSGHNTVSWYQQALGQGPQFIFQYYREEENGRGNFPPRFSGLQFPNYSSELNVNALELDDSALYLCASSQDRGQTQYFGPGTRLLVL.

This rearrangement joins TRBV4-1 to TRBJ1-5; no definite D call. Germline assignment: CDR1 MGHRA and CDR2 YSYEKL. Trimming took 0 bases from V and 6 from J, leaving 15 bases between them. This CDR3 comprises 16 residues. The CDR3 nucleotides are TGCGCCAGCAGCCAAGAGGGGTACGCGTTACCTCAGCCCCAGCATTTT. The encoded protein is CASSQEGYALPQPQHF.

The chain links TRBV11-2 to TRBJ1-3; 9 bases are a match to TRBD1. The CDR3 extends over 15 amino acids. Trimming removed 5 bases from V and 3 bases from J; junction bases left unmatched: 5. Germline lookup yields CDR1 SGHAT and CDR2 FQNNGV. This CDR3 reads CASSARTGVGNTIYF. CDR3 nucleotides: TGTGCCAGCAGCGCAAGGACAGGGGTTGGAAACACCATATATTTT.

J is TRBJ2-5 and V is TRBV4-2; 11 bases fit TRBD2. Unmatched junction bases numbered 5, after V lost 0 bases and J lost 5 bases. CDR3 length: 16 residues. Germline CDR1 LGHNA, CDR2 YNFKEQ. CDR3 residues: CASSQDELAGAETQYF. The CDR3 DNA reads TGTGCCAGCAGCCAAGATGAACTAGCGGGAGCTGAGACCCAGTACTTC.

With respect to this clone: Other DNA sequences in this specimen translate into the identical CDR3. V and J are TRBV6-1 and TRBJ1-5; D is perhaps TRBD1 (6 bases). The CDR3 is 13 amino acids. Germline CDR1 MNHNS, CDR2 SASEGT. V was trimmed by 8 bases and J by 4 bases, leaving 12 bases between them. Written as DNA, the CDR3 is TGTGCCAGCTCGGGGGGGCGGAATCAGCCCCAGCATTTT. Its translation is CASSGGRNQPQHF.

V and J are TRBV5-6 and TRBJ1-1, with D possibly TRBD1 on 5 matching bases. The V end was cut by 1 base, the J end by 5 bases, with 9 bases between. This CDR3 region has 13 residues. The V gene's germline CDR1 is SGHDT and CDR2 YYEEEE. This CDR3 reads CASSLRQGTEAFF. The DNA for the CDR3 is TGTGCCAGCAGCTTGCGGCAGGGTACTGAAGCTTTCTTT.

A single count supports this clone. The rearrangement joins TRBV19 to TRBJ2-3, with D unclear. This CDR3 region has 13 residues. In germline, CDR1 is LNHDA, CDR2 SQIVND (reference sequence). The V gene lost 6 bases and the J gene lost 3 bases, with 10 bases spanning the gap. Written as DNA, the CDR3 is TGTGCCAGTAGCCCCAGGCAGACAGATACGCAGTATTTT. Translation: CASSPRQTDTQYF.

V and J are TRBV29-1 and TRBJ1-1, with no clear D. V was shortened by 3 bases and J by 8 bases, with 4 bases between the two germline ends. Germline V lookup: CDR1 SQVTM, CDR2 ANQGSEA. This CDR3 has 9 residues. CDR3 sequence: CSVEAEAFF. As DNA, the CDR3 is TGCAGCGTTGAGGCAGAAGCTTTCTTT.

The chain employs TRBV19 and TRBJ2-5, with a weak D call TRBD2 (6 bases). Trimming took off 7 bases at V and 4 bases at J, with 13 bases between the two ends. Germline CDR1 reads LNHDA; CDR2 reads SQIVND (reference sequence). This CDR3 has 13 amino acids. This CDR3 is CASTGSAGETQYF. As DNA, the CDR3 is TGTGCCAGTACGGGCTCAGCGGGAGAGACCCAGTACTTC.

The chain recombines TRBV29-1 with TRBJ2-3, with D perhaps matching TRBD1 (5 bases). Per the germline V gene, CDR1 is SQVTM and CDR2 is ANQGSEA. The CDR3 is 12 residues long. Trimming shortened V by 7 bases and J by 1 base, and 9 bases separated the two germline ends. As DNA, the CDR3 is TGCAGCGCTGACAGCGGCACAGATACGCAGTATTTT. Translated: CSADSGTDTQYF.

This chain connects TRBV5-1 to TRBJ2-5; no definite D call. V was clipped by 0 bases and J by 4 bases, with 22 bases between them. The CDR3 length is 18 residues. Germline V gives CDR1 SGHRS, CDR2 YFSETQ. The CDR3 is CASSLATSSYAEGETQYF. The DNA for the CDR3 is TGCGCCAGCAGCTTGGCCACCTCGTCATACGCGGAAGGAGAGACCCAGTACTTC. Drawing the rest from reference TRBV5-1 and TRBJ2-5, the complete variable domain is KAGVTQTPRYLIKTRGQQVTLSCSPISGHRSVSWYQQTPGQGLQFLFEYFSETQRNKGNFPGRFSGRQFSNSRSEMNVSTLELGDSALYLCASSLATSSYAEGETQYFGPGTRLLVL.

This clone turned up a few times. This chain uses TRBV11-1 with TRBJ1-1; possible D gene TRBD1, 5 bases. Germline lookup yields CDR1 SGHAT and CDR2 FQDESV (reference sequence). This CDR3 is built from 13 residues. V lost 1 base to trimming and J lost 5 bases, with 8 bases between them. CDR3 residues: CASSLGGATEAFF. The CDR3 region has the DNA TGTGCCAGCAGCTTAGGAGGGGCGACTGAAGCTTTCTTT.

The chain joins TRBV15 to TRBJ1-3, with D unresolved. This CDR3 region has 15 residues. Germline V gene lookup returns CDR1 LNHNV and CDR2 YYDKDF (reference sequence). V shed 1 base and J shed 2 bases, with 9 bases lying between them. The DNA of the CDR3 is TGTGCCACCAGCAGAGGGGGAGACACTGGAAACACCATATATTTT. Translating gives CATSRGGDTGNTIYF.

Of note for this clone: Other nucleotide sequences from this sample produce the same CDR3. This chain connects TRBV2 to TRBJ2-7; 11 bases align to TRBD1. CDR1 SNHLY and CDR2 FYNNEI come from the germline V gene. This CDR3 has 13 residues. Losses at the gene ends were 6 bases for V and 4 bases for J; bases not matched to a gene: 2. CDR3 region: CASSGTGGYEQYF. The CDR3 region has the DNA TGTGCCAGCAGCGGGACAGGGGGATACGAGCAGTACTTC.